This T cell receptor beta chain was recorded in a study of long-term antiretroviral therapy in people with HIV. A v3.0 immunoSEQ assay was performed at survey level. Profiling relied on immunoSEQ multiplex PCR, and the TCRdb table lists in-frame clones only, not all of them. The table shows some 28,000 clones, with about nine tenths occurring only once. Germline loops: CDR1 SGHNT, CDR2 YENEEA. This CDR3 comprises 15 residues. The V gene lost 3 bases and the J gene lost 6 bases, with 15 bases spanning the gap. HIV-positive participants all received treatment in the United States. This chain joins TRBV11-3 and TRBJ2-1; perhaps TRBD1 as D (5 bases). The receptor comes from a woman aged 40-49 years with HIV. The sample here was unsorted PBMCs, taken around 5 years after starting antiretroviral therapy. CDR3 in amino acids: CASSFDSTFINEQFF. Written as DNA, the CDR3 is TGTGCCAGCAGCTTTGACAGTACTTTTATCAATGAGCAGTTCTTC.